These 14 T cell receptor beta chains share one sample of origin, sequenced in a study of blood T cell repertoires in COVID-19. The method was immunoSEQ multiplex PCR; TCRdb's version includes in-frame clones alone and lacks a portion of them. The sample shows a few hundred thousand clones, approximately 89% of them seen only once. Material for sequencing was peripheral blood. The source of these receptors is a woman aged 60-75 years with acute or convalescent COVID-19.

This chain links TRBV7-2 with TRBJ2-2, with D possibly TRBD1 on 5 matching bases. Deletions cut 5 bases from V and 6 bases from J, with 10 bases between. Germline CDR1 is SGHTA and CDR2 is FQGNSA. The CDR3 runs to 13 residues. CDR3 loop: CASSTDRSGELFF. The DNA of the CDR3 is TGTGCCAGCAGCACCGACAGATCCGGGGAGCTGTTTTTT.

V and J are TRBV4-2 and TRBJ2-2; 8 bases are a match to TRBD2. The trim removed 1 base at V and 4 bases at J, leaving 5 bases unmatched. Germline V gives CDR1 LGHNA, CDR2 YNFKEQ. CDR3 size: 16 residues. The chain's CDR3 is CASSQVLGRATGELFF. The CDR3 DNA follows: TGTGCCAGCAGCCAAGTACTCGGGAGGGCCACCGGGGAGCTGTTTTTT.

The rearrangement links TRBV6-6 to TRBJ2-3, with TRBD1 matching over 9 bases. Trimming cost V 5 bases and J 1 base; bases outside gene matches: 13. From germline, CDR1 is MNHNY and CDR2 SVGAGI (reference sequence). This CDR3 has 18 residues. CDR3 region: CASSRPGQGLAGTDTQYF. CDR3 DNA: TGTGCCAGCAGTCGTCCGGGACAGGGTCTGGCAGGCACAGATACGCAGTATTTT.

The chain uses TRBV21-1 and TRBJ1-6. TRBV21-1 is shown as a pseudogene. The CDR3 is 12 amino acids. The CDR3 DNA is TGTGCCAGCAGCAAGAGAGCCCTTCCCCTCCACTTT. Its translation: CASSKRALPLHF.

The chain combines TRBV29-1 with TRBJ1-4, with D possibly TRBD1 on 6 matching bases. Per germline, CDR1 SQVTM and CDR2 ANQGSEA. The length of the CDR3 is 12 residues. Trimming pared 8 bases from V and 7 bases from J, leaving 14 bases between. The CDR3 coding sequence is TGCAGCACAAATGGGGGCGGTGAAAAACTGTTTTTT. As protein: CSTNGGGEKLFF.

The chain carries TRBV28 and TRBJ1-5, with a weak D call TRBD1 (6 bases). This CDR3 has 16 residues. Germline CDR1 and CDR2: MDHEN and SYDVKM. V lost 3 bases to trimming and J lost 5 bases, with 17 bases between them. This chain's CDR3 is CASSLLDRPKDQPQHF. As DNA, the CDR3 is TGTGCCAGCAGTTTGTTAGACAGGCCAAAAGATCAGCCCCAGCATTTT.

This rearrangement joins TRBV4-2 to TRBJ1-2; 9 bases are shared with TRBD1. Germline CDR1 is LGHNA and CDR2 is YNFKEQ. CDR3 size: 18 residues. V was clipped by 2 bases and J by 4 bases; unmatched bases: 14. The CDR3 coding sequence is TGTGCCAGCAGCCAAAATTCGCCCCAACAGGGGGCAGGCTATGGCTACACCTTC. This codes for CASSQNSPQQGAGYGYTF.

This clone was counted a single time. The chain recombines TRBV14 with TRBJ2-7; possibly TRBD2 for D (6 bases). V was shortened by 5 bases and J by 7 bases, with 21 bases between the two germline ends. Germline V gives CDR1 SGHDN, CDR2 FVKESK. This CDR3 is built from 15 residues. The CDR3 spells CASSEVVVSAGEQYF. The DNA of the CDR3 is TGTGCCAGCAGCGAAGTGGTTGTATCCGCGGGGGAGCAGTACTTC.

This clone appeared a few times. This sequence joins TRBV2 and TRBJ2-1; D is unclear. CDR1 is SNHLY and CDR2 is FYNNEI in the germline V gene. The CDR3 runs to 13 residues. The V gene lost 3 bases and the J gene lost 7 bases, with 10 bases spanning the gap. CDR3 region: CASSDPYRNEQFF. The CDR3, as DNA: TGTGCCAGCAGTGATCCCTATAGAAATGAGCAGTTCTTC.

The CDR3 is CASSPYQGAQFF. Written as DNA, the CDR3 is TGTGCCAGCAGCCCCTATCAGGGCGCGCAGTTCTTC. The V call is TRBV7-2, the J call TRBJ2-1, with TRBD1 as a possible D gene (5 bases). V was cut by 5 bases and J by 12 bases, with 14 bases left in between. The germline CDR1 and CDR2 sequences are SGHTA and FQGNSA. The CDR3 runs 12 residues.

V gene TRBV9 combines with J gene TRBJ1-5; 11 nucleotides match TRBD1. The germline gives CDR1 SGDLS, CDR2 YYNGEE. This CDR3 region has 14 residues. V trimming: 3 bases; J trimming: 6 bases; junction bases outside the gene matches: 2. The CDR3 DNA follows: TGTGCCAGCAGCGGGACAGGGGGCCTTCAGCCCCAGCATTTT. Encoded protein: CASSGTGGLQPQHF.

The CDR3 bases are TGCAGTGCTAGTCGTCGAGATACGCAGTATTTT. It specifies CSASRRDTQYF. The V and J genes are TRBV20-1 and TRBJ2-3; no clear D. Germline V CDR1 and CDR2: DFQATT, SNEGSKA (reference sequence). The CDR3 sequence is 11 residues long. Trimming stripped 3 bases from V and 5 bases from J, with 6 bases between.

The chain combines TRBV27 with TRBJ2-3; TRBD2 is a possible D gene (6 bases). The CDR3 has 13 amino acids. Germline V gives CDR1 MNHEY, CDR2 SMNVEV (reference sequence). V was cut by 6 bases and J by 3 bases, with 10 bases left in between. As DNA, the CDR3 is TGTGCCAGCAGCCCCGGGGGTACAGATACGCAGTATTTT. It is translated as CASSPGGTDTQYF.

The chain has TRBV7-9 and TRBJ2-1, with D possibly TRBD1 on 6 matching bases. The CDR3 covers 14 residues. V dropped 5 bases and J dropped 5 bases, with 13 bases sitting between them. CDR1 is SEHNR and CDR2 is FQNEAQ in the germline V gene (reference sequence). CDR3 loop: CASSLRQDHNEQFF. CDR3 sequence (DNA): TGTGCCAGCAGCCTCCGACAGGATCACAATGAGCAGTTCTTC. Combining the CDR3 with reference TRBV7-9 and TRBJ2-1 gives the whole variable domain DTGVSQNPRHKITKRGQNVTFRCDPISEHNRLYWYRQTLGQGPEFLTYFQNEAQLEKSRLLSDRFSAERPKGSFSTLEIQRTEQGDSAMYLCASSLRQDHNEQFFGPGTRLTVL.